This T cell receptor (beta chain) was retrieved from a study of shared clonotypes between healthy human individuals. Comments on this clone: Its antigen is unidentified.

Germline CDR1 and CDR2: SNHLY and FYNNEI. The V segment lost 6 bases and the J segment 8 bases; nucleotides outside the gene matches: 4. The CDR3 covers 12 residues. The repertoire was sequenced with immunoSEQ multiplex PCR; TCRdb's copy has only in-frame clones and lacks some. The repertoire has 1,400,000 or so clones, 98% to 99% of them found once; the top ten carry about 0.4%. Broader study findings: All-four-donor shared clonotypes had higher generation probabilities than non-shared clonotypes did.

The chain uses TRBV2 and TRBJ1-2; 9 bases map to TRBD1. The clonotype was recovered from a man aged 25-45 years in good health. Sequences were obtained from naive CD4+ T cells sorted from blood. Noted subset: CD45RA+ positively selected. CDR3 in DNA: TGTGCCAGCAGCCCCGGGACAGGGGGCTACACCTTC. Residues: CASSPGTGGYTF.